This passage covers 15 T cell receptor beta chains from one sample sequenced in a study of blood T cell repertoires in COVID-19. Produced via immunoSEQ multiplex PCR; TCRdb's table is partial and in-frame only. The table includes 250,000 to 350,000 clones, around 89% detected once. Material for sequencing was peripheral blood. These receptors came from a man aged 30 to 39 with acute or convalescent COVID-19.

V is TRBV24-1 and J is TRBJ2-1; a possible D gene is TRBD2 (6 bases). V was cut by 6 bases and J by 4 bases, with 12 bases left in between. The CDR3 covers 14 residues. Germline CDR1 and CDR2: KGHDR and SFDVKD. CDR3 residues: CATSLAQKYNEQFF. The CDR3 DNA reads TGTGCCACCAGTCTAGCGCAAAAATACAATGAGCAGTTCTTC.

In this sample, this clone turned up once. The chain joins TRBV10-1 to TRBJ2-1, with a possible D match to TRBD2 (5 bases). The CDR3 has 16 amino acids. Trimming took off 0 bases at V and 2 bases at J, with 11 bases between the two ends. Germline V gene sequence: CDR1 WNHNN, CDR2 SYGVQD (reference sequence). CDR3 residues: CASSESSAGTYNEQFF. CDR3 sequence (DNA): TGCGCCAGCAGTGAGTCGAGTGCGGGCACCTACAATGAGCAGTTCTTC.

J is TRBJ1-2 and V is TRBV5-4; TRBD1 matches 9 bases. This CDR3 has 16 residues. The germline CDR1 and CDR2 sequences are SGHNT and YYREEE (reference sequence). The J segment lost 4 bases and the V segment lost 2 bases, leaving 9 bases of the junction unmatched. CDR3 sequence: CASSFIRDRDSYGYTF. The CDR3 nucleotides read TGTGCCAGCAGCTTCATCCGGGACAGGGACTCCTATGGCTACACCTTC. The complete variable domain, with remaining parts taken from reference TRBV5-4 and TRBJ1-2, reads ETGVTQSPTHLIKTRGQQVTLRCSSQSGHNTVSWYQQALGQGPQFIFQYYREEENGRGNFPPRFSGLQFPNYSSELNVNALELDDSALYLCASSFIRDRDSYGYTFGSGTRLTVV.

The rearrangement joins TRBV7-9 to TRBJ1-4; D is perhaps TRBD1 (6 bases). V was clipped by 4 bases and J by 3 bases, with 12 bases between them. CDR1 is SEHNR and CDR2 is FQNEAQ in the germline V gene (reference sequence). The CDR3 has 15 amino acids. The DNA of the CDR3 is TGTGCCAGCAGCTCCAGGACAGATCCTAATGAAAAACTGTTTTTT. This codes for CASSSRTDPNEKLFF. Using reference TRBV7-9 and TRBJ1-4 for the parts outside the CDR3, the full variable domain is DTGVSQNPRHKITKRGQNVTFRCDPISEHNRLYWYRQTLGQGPEFLTYFQNEAQLEKSRLLSDRFSAERPKGSFSTLEIQRTEQGDSAMYLCASSSRTDPNEKLFFGSGTQLSVL.

The gene calls are TRBV5-6 and TRBJ2-1; tentative D call: TRBD2 (5 bases). V was trimmed by 1 base and J by 0 bases, leaving 8 bases between them. The germline V gene encodes CDR1 SGHDT and CDR2 YYEEEE. The CDR3 is 15 amino acids. This chain's CDR3 is CASSLLAGSYNEQFF. CDR3 nucleotides: TGTGCCAGCAGCTTGTTGGCGGGCTCCTACAATGAGCAGTTCTTC.

J is TRBJ2-3 and V is TRBV3-1 (or the pseudogene TRBV3-2); D might be TRBD1 (5 bases). Trimming stripped 1 base from V and 1 base from J, with 6 bases between. There are 14 residues in the CDR3. Germline V gene lookup returns CDR1 LGHDT and CDR2 YNNKEL (reference sequence). The DNA for the CDR3 is TGTGCCAGCAGCCAAGCAGGGCGCACAGATACGCAGTATTTT. It codes for CASSQAGRTDTQYF.

In the case of this clone: Other DNA sequences of this sample code for an identical CDR3. J is TRBJ1-5 and V is TRBV27; perhaps TRBD1 as D (6 bases). Trimming removed 6 bases at V and 3 bases at J, with 12 bases between. The CDR3 runs 14 residues. The germline gives CDR1 MNHEY, CDR2 SMNVEV (reference sequence). CDR3: CASSLTGDNQPQHF. The DNA of the CDR3 is TGTGCCAGCAGCTTGACAGGAGACAATCAGCCCCAGCATTTT.

The gene calls are TRBV3-1 (or the pseudogene TRBV3-2) and TRBJ1-5, with D maybe TRBD1 (5 bases). Between the trimmed V and J ends, which lost 4 bases and 3 bases, there was a span of 13 bases. The CDR3 spans 15 residues. Germline V gene lookup returns CDR1 LGHDT and CDR2 YNNKEL (reference sequence). The CDR3: CASSRGRGANQPQHF. The DNA of the CDR3 is TGTGCCAGCAGCCGCGGGAGGGGCGCCAATCAGCCCCAGCATTTT.

This sequence joins TRBV5-5 and TRBJ1-1, with 8 bases identical to TRBD1. The CDR3 is made up of 12 amino acids. CDR1 is SGHKS and CDR2 is YYEKEE in the germline V gene (reference sequence). Unmatched junction bases numbered 1, after V lost 4 bases and J lost 5 bases. As DNA, the CDR3 is TGTGCCAGCAGCCGACAGGGGACTGAAGCTTTCTTT. It yields the protein CASSRQGTEAFF. Supplemented by reference TRBV5-5 and TRBJ1-1, the full variable domain reads DAGVTQSPTHLIKTRGQQVTLRCSPISGHKSVSWYQQVLGQGPQFIFQYYEKEERGRGNFPDRFSARQFPNYSSELNVNALLLGDSALYLCASSRQGTEAFFGQGTRLTVV.

The CDR3 reads CASSSRPGQGPTFARSNYGYTF. DNA for the CDR3: TGTGCCAGCAGTTCGCGACCGGGACAGGGGCCGACGTTTGCACGATCCAACTATGGCTACACCTTC. The V and J genes are TRBV28 and TRBJ1-2; 10 bases fit TRBD1. Germline V CDR1 and CDR2: MDHEN, SYDVKM. V was clipped by 4 bases and J by 2 bases; unmatched bases: 25. The CDR3 has 22 residues.

V usage is TRBV5-1 and J usage is TRBJ2-1, with TRBD2 matching 9 bases. The CDR3 length is 17 residues. Germline CDR1 and CDR2: SGHRS and YFSETQ. J gave up 0 bases and V 4 bases, and 8 bases lay outside the gene matches. CDR3 in DNA: TGCGCCAGCAGCCCCCGGGGTAGCGGGAGCTCCTACAATGAGCAGTTCTTC. This translates into CASSPRGSGSSYNEQFF.

The chain has TRBV24-1 and TRBJ1-1; 7 bases agree with TRBD1. V was clipped by 9 bases and J by 2 bases; unmatched bases: 8. The CDR3 is made up of 14 amino acids. Germline V gives CDR1 KGHDR, CDR2 SFDVKD. For the CDR3, the DNA is TGTGCCACCGGGGGTACAGGGGCAAACACTGAAGCTTTCTTT. Protein: CATGGTGANTEAFF.

V and J are TRBV27 and TRBJ2-6; the D gene is possibly TRBD2 (6 bases). V was cut by 8 bases and J by 4 bases, with 18 bases left in between. CDR3 length equals 16 residues. Germline loops: CDR1 MNHEY, CDR2 SMNVEV (reference sequence). In DNA, the CDR3 is TGTGCCAGCGGGGATTTTGGCGGGGTCGGGGCCAACGTCCTGACTTTC. This codes for CASGDFGGVGANVLTF.

V gene TRBV5-1 combines with J gene TRBJ2-3; 13 nucleotides agree with TRBD2. Germline V CDR1 and CDR2: SGHRS, YFSETQ. The CDR3 extends over 17 amino acids. The V gene end was trimmed by 3 bases and the J gene end by 2 bases; junction bases not matched to a gene: 6. The CDR3 bases are TGCGCCAGCAGCTCCGGACTAGCGGGAGTGTTCACAGATACGCAGTATTTT. Amino acid sequence: CASSSGLAGVFTDTQYF.

The chain is built from TRBV6-2 or TRBV6-3 and TRBJ2-7, with 12 positions matching TRBD2. The CDR3 runs to 14 residues. Germline V gene data show CDR1 as MNHEY and CDR2 as SVGEGT. With V trimmed by 5 bases and J by 8 bases, 7 bases remained unmatched. The CDR3 reads CASSDPTSGGKQYF. CDR3 in DNA: TGTGCCAGCAGTGATCCGACTAGCGGGGGCAAGCAGTACTTC.